This T cell receptor beta chain was obtained from a study of regulatory T cells in long-lasting Graves disease. Construction of the TCR beta libraries employed iRepertoire HTBI primers in conjunction with Arm-PCR of CDR3 regions. TCRdb analysed the multiplex PCR reads with MiXCR anew, one entry per CDR3 protein. The profile shows about 430,000 distinct CDR3 sequences, about 15% of them singletons. Study-wide points: TRBV28, TRBJ1-2 and TRBJ2-5 were segments that persistent disease favored.

Sample time point: newly diagnosed GD, antithyroid drugs for less than 3 months. Scientists built the TCR library using RNA that was extracted from PBMCs. Concerning this clonotype itself: Antigen specificity is unknown.

V was pared by 5 bases and J by 0 bases, with 11 bases of the junction left unmatched. The CDR3 has 19 amino acids. The germline V gene has CDR1 SGHRS and CDR2 YFSETQ. The sample was also linked to a second study, of T cells in Graves' hyperthyroidism and ophthalmopathy. From that report: Among the patients, aged 18 to 65, hyperthyroidism was newly diagnosed and had lasted under 2 months. Each diagnosis was grounded in clinical symptoms, serum thyroxine and TRAb, thyroid ultrasound, and orbital computed tomography.

Sequences were derived from peripheral blood mononuclear cells (PBMCs), sampled at new diagnosis, from a patient treated with antithyroid drugs. V is TRBV5-1 and J is TRBJ2-2, with 12 bases fitting TRBD1. This TCR came from a woman aged 35 to 49 with Graves disease. The CDR3 sequence is CASSTPGTGGLANTGELFF. Written as DNA, the CDR3 is TGCGCCAGCAGTACCCCCGGGACAGGGGGCCTGGCGAACACCGGGGAGCTGTTTTTT.